A selection of T cell receptor beta chains follows, all from one sample in a study of somatic mutations in cytotoxic T cells in rheumatoid arthritis. Method: immunoSEQ multiplex PCR; TCRdb's copy keeps in-frame clones and lacks some. This table holds about 8,600 clones, over 70% found once. Sequencing was performed on CD8+ T cells sorted from blood. All receptors derive from a woman aged 50 to 60 in good health. Each CDR3 is given with its conserved first and last residue. Size tells how often a clone was seen (once, few, many) or the class of an expanded clone, and some rows leave it out.

J gene | clone size | V gene | CDR3 protein
TRBJ1-6 | NA | TRBV7-9 | CASRWDRDNSPLHF
TRBJ1-4 | once | TRBV11-2 | CASSLGLGRGLENEKLFF
TRBJ1-1 | NA | TRBV11-2 | CASRGQGALNTEAFF
TRBJ2-3 | NA | TRBV19 | CASSSMGGPGTDTQYF
TRBJ1-1 | NA | TRBV6-6 | CASSYGGGNTEAFF
TRBJ2-7 | NA | TRBV4-1 | CASSPGRGPSYEQYF
TRBJ2-7 | NA | TRBV6-6 | CASSFGGLTYEQYF
TRBJ2-7 | NA | TRBV5-5 | CASSLAGQRSDEQYF
TRBJ1-1 | once | TRBV27 | CASSFSWNTEAFF
TRBJ2-4 | NA | TRBV27 | CASSLSQGLAKNIQYF
TRBJ2-5 | once | TRBV7-9 | CASRVQDRDGEETQYF
TRBJ1-1 | NA | TRBV10-3 | CAISGGHVNTEAFF
TRBJ1-5 | NA | TRBV27 | CASNRVYSNQPQHF
TRBJ1-1 | NA | TRBV28 | CASRTGQLNTEAFF
TRBJ2-7 | NA | TRBV7-6 | CASSLLPGQGTSYEQYF
TRBJ1-5 | NA | TRBV27 | CASSGGQGANQPQHF
TRBJ2-7 | NA | TRBV2 | CASSPGTGTSYEQYF
TRBJ2-1 | NA | TRBV14 | CASSQIVSYNEQFF
TRBJ1-4 | NA | TRBV4-1 | CASSQGQGLDEKLFF
TRBJ2-3 | few | TRBV19 | CASSIGPSTGVITDTQYF
TRBJ2-1 | NA | TRBV4-1 | CASSQRTSGGLGEDEQFF
TRBJ1-1 | NA | TRBV18 | CASSPVRGVENTEAFF
TRBJ2-1 | NA | TRBV28 | CASSSWTESSYNEQFF
TRBJ1-2 | NA | TRBV4-1 | CASSQGTYDPSQGYGYTF
TRBJ1-1 | NA | TRBV5-1 | CASSSAVGLRTEAFF
TRBJ2-3 | NA | TRBV11-2 | CASSPYPTSSTDTQYF
TRBJ2-7 | few | TRBV27 | CASSLRGTVLFEQYF
TRBJ1-1 | NA | TRBV19 | CASSWGTMNTEAFF
TRBJ2-7 | NA | TRBV7-9 | CASSYTGPEQYF
TRBJ2-1 | NA | TRBV5-4 | CASSFDRDPYNEQFF
TRBJ2-5 | once | TRBV7-8 | CASSMWGGETQYF
TRBJ1-1 | NA | TRBV13 | CASSYFGQTEAFF
TRBJ2-7 | few | TRBV7-6 | CASSLGLGASYEQYF
TRBJ1-1 | medium-sized | TRBV28 | CASSLEFAGTVNTEAFF